This T cell receptor beta chain was identified during a study of T cells in Graves' hyperthyroidism and ophthalmopathy. General study results and limits: The model predicted ophthalmopathy a median around six months before onset.

The patients, who ranged from 18 to 65 in age, presented with newly diagnosed hyperthyroidism lasting under 2 months. Those patients with uncontrolled infection, other autoimmune disease, pregnancy or lactation were excluded. Amplification targeted TCR beta CDR3 regions from RNA transcripts. The TCR CDR3 was amplified in a first-round RT-PCR using the HTBI primer set. TCRdb re-analysed the multiplex PCR reads in MiXCR, keeping a single row per CDR3 protein. The repertoire holds around 420,000 distinct CDR3 sequences, about a sixth seen once, with 11% to 15% in the top ten. This clonotype was found many times. The antigen is unknown. The TCR sequence derives from a woman under 30 with Graves' hyperthyroidism. The sequencing input was blood.

CDR3 sequence: CASSAGRGETQYF. CDR3 nucleotides: TGTGCCAGCAGTGCGGGCCGGGGAGAGACCCAGTACTTC. The chain is built from TRBV27 and TRBJ2-5; tentative D call: TRBD2 (5 bases). The CDR3 covers 13 residues. V lost 5 bases to trimming and J lost 4 bases, with 11 bases between them. From germline, CDR1 is MNHEY and CDR2 SMNVEV (reference sequence).